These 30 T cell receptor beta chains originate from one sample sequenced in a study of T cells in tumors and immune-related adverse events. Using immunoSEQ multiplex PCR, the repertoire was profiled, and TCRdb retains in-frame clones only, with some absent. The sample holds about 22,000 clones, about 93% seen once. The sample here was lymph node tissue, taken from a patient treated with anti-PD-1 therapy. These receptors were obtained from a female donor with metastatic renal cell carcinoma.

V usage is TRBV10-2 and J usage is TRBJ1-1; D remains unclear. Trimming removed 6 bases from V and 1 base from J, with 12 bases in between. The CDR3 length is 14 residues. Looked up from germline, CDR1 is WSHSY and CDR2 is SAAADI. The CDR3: CASRGGVGNTEAFF. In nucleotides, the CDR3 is TGCGCCAGCAGAGGTGGTGTTGGGAACACTGAAGCTTTCTTT.

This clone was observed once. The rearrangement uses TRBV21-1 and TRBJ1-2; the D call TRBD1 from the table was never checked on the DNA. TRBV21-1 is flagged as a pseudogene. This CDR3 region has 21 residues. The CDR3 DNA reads TGTGCCAGCAGCAAAGAGCCTGGATCCCCGTTCCGACAGGGTGCTAACTATGGCTACACCTTC. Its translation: CASSKEPGSPFRQGANYGYTF.

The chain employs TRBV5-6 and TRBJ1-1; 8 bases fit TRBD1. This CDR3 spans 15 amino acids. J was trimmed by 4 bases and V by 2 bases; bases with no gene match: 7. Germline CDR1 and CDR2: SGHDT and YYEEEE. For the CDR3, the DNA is TGTGCCAGCAGCTTCTCCGGACAGGGAGGCACTGAAGCTTTCTTT. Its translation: CASSFSGQGGTEAFF.

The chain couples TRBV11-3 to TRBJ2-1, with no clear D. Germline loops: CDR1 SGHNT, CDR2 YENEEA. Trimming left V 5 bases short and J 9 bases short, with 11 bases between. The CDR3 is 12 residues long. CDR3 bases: TGTGCCAGCAGCCGGAAGAAAGGTGAGCAGTTCTTC. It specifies CASSRKKGEQFF.

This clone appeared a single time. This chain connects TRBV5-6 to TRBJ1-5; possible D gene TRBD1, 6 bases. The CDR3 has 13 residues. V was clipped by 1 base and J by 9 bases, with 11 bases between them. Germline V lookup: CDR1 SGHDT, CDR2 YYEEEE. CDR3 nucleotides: TGTGCCAGCAGCTTGTGGGGGCTCTGGCCCCAGCATTTT. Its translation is CASSLWGLWPQHF. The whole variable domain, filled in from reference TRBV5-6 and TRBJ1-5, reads DAGVTQSPTHLIKTRGQQVTLRCSPKSGHDTVSWYQQALGQGPQFIFQYYEEEERQRGNFPDRFSGHQFPNYSSELNVNALLLGDSALYLCASSLWGLWPQHFGDGTRLSIL.

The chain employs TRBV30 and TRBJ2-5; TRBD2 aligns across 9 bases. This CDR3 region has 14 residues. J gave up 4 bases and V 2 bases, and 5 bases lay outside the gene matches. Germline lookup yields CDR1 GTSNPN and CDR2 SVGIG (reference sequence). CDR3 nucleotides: TGTGCCTGGAGTCGGCTAGCGGGAATAGAGACCCAGTACTTC. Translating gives CAWSRLAGIETQYF.

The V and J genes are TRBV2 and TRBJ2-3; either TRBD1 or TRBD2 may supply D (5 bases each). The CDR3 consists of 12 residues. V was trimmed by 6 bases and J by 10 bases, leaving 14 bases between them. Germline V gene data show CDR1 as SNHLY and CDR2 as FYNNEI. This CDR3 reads CASRGDPNAQYF. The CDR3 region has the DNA TGTGCCAGCAGGGGGGACCCTAATGCGCAGTATTTT.

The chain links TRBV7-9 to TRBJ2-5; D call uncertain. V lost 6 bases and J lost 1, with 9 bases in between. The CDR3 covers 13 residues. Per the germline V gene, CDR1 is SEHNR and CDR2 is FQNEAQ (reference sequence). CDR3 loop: CASRNPGQETQYF. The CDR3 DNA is TGTGCCAGCAGGAATCCGGGCCAAGAGACCCAGTACTTC.

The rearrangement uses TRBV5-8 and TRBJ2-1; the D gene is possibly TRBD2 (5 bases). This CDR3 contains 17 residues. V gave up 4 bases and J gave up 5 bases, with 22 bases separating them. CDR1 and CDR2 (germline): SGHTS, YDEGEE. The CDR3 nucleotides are TGTGCCAGCAGCCCTCGGCTAGCCGTAACAAATAACAATGAGCAGTTCTTC. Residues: CASSPRLAVTNNNEQFF.

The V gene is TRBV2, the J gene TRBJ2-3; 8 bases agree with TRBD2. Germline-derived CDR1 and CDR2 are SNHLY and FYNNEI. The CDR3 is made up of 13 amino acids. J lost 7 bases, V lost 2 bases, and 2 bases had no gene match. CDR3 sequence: CASSEIAGNTQYF. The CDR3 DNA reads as TGTGCCAGCAGTGAAATAGCGGGAAATACGCAGTATTTT.

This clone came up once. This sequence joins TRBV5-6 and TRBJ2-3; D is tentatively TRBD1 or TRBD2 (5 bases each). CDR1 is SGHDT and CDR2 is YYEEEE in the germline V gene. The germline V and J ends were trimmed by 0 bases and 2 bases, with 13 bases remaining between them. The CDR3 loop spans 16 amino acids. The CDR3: CASSLDRGTITDTQYF. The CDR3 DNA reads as TGTGCCAGCAGCTTGGATCGTGGGACCATCACAGATACGCAGTATTTT. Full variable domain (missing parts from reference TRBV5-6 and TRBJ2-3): DAGVTQSPTHLIKTRGQQVTLRCSPKSGHDTVSWYQQALGQGPQFIFQYYEEEERQRGNFPDRFSGHQFPNYSSELNVNALLLGDSALYLCASSLDRGTITDTQYFGPGTRLTVL.

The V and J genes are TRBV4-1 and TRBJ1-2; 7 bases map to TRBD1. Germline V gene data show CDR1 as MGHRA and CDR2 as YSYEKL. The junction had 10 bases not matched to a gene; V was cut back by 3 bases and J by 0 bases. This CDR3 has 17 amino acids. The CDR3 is CASSQVVPGQTNYGYTF. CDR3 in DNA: TGCGCCAGCAGCCAGGTTGTCCCGGGACAGACTAACTATGGCTACACCTTC.

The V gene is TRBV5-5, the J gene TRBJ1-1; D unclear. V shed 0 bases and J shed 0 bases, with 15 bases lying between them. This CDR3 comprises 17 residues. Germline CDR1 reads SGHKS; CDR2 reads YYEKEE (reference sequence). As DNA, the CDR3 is TGTGCCAGCAGCTTGGTAGCCCCGGTGGCGCTGAACACTGAAGCTTTCTTT. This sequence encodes CASSLVAPVALNTEAFF.

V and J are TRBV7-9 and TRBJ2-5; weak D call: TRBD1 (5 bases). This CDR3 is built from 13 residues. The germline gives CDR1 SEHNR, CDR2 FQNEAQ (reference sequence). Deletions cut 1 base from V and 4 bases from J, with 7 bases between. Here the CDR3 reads CASSLGRAETQYF. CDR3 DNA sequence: TGTGCCAGCAGCTTAGGCAGGGCAGAGACCCAGTACTTC. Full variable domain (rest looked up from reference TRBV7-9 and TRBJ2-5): DTGVSQNPRHKITKRGQNVTFRCDPISEHNRLYWYRQTLGQGPEFLTYFQNEAQLEKSRLLSDRFSAERPKGSFSTLEIQRTEQGDSAMYLCASSLGRAETQYFGPGTRLLVL.

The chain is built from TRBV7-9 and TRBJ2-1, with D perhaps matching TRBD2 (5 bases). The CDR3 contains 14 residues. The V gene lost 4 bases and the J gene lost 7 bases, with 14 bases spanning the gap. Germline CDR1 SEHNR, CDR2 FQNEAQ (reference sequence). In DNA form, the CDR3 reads TGTGCCAGCAGCTCGGACTGGCCCGGAAATGAGCAGTTCTTC. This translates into CASSSDWPGNEQFF.

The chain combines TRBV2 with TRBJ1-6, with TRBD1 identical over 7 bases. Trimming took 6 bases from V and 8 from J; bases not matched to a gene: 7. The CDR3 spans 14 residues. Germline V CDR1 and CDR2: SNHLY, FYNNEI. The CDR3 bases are TGTGCCAGCAGCCTACAGGGGAGGCATTCACCCCTCCACTTT. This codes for CASSLQGRHSPLHF.

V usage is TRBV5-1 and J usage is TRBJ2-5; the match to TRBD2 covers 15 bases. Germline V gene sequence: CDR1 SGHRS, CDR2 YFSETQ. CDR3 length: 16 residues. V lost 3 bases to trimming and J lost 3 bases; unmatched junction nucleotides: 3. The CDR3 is CASSSRTSGGEETQYF. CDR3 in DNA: TGCGCCAGCAGCTCCAGGACTAGCGGGGGGGAAGAGACCCAGTACTTC.

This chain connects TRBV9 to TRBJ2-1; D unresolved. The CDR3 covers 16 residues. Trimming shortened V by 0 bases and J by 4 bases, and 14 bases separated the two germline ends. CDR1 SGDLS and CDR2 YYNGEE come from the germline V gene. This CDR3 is CASSVEFSTSYNEQFF. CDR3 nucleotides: TGTGCCAGCAGCGTAGAGTTTTCTACATCTTACAATGAGCAGTTCTTC.

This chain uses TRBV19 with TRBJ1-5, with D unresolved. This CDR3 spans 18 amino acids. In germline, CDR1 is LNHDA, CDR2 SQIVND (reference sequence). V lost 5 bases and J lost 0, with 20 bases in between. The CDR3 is CASSATAGKTYSNQPQHF. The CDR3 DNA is TGTGCCAGTAGTGCAACGGCCGGGAAAACTTATAGCAATCAGCCCCAGCATTTT.

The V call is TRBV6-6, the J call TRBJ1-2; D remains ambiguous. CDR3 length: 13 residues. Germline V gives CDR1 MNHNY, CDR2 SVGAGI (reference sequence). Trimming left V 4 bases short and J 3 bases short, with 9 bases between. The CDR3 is CASSLGRYYGYTF. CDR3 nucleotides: TGTGCCAGCAGTTTAGGTCGATACTATGGCTACACCTTC.

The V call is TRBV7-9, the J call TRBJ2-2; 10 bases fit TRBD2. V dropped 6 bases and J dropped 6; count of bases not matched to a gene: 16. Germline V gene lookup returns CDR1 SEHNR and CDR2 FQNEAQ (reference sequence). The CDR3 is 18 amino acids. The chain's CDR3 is CASRPRGSGGNLAGELFF. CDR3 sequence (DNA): TGTGCCAGCAGACCGCGGGGTAGCGGGGGGAACCTCGCCGGGGAGCTGTTTTTT.

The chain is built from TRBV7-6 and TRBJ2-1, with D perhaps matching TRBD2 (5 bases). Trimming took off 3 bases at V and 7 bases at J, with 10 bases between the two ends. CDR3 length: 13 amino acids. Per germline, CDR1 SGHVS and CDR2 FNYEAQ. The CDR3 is CASSFGLANEQFF. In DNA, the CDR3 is TGTGCCAGCAGCTTCGGACTGGCAAATGAGCAGTTCTTC.

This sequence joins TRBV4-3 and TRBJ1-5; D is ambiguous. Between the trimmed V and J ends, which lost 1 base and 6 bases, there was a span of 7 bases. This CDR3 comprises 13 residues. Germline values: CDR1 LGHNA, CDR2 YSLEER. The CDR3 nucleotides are TGCGCCAGCAGCCAAGCGTTAAGTCAGCCCCAGCATTTT. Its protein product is CASSQALSQPQHF.

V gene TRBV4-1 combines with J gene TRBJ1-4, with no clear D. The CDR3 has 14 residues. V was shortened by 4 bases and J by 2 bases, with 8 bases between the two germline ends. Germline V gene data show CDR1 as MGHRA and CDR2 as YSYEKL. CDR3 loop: CASSRGFTNEKLFF. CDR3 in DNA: TGCGCCAGCAGCCGGGGATTCACTAATGAAAAACTGTTTTTT.

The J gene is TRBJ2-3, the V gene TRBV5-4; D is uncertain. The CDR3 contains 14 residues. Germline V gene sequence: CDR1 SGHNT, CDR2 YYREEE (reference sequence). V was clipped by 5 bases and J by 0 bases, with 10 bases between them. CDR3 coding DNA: TGTGCCAGCAGTAAGACACCTAGCACAGATACGCAGTATTTT. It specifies CASSKTPSTDTQYF.

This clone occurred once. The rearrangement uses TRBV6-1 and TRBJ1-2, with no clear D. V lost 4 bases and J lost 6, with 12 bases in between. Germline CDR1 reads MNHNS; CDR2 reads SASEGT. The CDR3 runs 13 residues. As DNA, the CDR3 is TGTGCCAGCAGTGTTCGGGTGTTCGATGGCTACACCTTC. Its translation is CASSVRVFDGYTF.

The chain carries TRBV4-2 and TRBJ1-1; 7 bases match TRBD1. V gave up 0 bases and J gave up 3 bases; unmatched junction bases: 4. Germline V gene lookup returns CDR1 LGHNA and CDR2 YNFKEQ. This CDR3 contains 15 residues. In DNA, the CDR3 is TGTGCCAGCAGCCAAGATGACAGGGAGCACACTGAAGCTTTCTTT. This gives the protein CASSQDDREHTEAFF.

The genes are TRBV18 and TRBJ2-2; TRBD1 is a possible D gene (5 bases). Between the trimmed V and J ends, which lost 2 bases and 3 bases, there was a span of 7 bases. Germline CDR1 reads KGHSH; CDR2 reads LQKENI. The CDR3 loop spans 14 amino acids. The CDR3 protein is CASSPVRDTGELFF. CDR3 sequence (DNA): TGTGCCAGCTCACCAGTCAGGGACACCGGGGAGCTGTTTTTT.

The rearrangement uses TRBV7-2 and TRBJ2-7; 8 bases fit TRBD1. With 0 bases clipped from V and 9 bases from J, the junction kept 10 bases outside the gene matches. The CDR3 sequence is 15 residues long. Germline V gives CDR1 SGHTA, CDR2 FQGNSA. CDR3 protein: CASSLAVQGADVQYF. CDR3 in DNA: TGTGCCAGCAGCTTAGCTGTCCAGGGGGCTGATGTGCAGTACTTC.

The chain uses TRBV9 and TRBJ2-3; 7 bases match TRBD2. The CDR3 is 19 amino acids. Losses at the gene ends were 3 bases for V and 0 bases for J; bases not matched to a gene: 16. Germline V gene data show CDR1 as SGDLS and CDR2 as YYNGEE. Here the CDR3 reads CASSGASWGLLSSTDTQYF. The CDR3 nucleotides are TGTGCCAGCAGCGGTGCAAGCTGGGGACTACTTTCTAGCACAGATACGCAGTATTTT. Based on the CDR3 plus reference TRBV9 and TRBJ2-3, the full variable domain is DSGVTQTPKHLITATGQRVTLRCSPRSGDLSVYWYQQSLDQGLQFLIQYYNGEERAKGNILERFSAQQFPDLHSELNLSSLELGDSALYFCASSGASWGLLSSTDTQYFGPGTRLTVL.